This T cell receptor beta chain was sequenced for a study of early stage breast cancer tumors. Study in general: Most invasive tumors, about 70% of the 16, were ER+/PR+/HER2-. Under 10 ER+/PR+/HER2- tumors were invasive ductal; a few were invasive lobular. Study-level results: Enriched TCRB sequences shared across patients were mostly commonly generated sequences. In about 90% of the 16 patients, blood comparison separated tumor from normal breast.

Assay used: immunoSEQ multiplex PCR; TCRdb lists only in-frame clones, some missing. The repertoire holds about 9,700 clones, with around 79% as singletons. For this clone: Its antigen remains unknown.

Trimming removed 6 bases from V and 7 bases from J, with 9 bases in between. CDR1 is MNHEY and CDR2 is SVGAGI in the germline V gene. This CDR3 spans 12 amino acids. This clonotype was sampled from a person aged 35 to 50 with breast cancer. Material: normal breast tissue next to the tumor. The chain couples TRBV6-5 to TRBJ2-2; D ambiguous. This chain's CDR3 is CASSNQGGELFF. In DNA form, the CDR3 reads TGTGCCAGCAGCAACCAAGGCGGGGAGCTGTTTTTT.